Listed below are T cell receptor beta chains from one sample, sequenced in a study of blood T cell repertoires in COVID-19. Method: immunoSEQ multiplex PCR; TCRdb's copy keeps in-frame clones and lacks some. The table records around 170,000 clones, around 87% of them present only once. The source material was peripheral blood. Source of these receptors: a man in his sixties with COVID-19, enrolled during active disease. Each CDR3 is given with its conserved first and last residue. The D gene is left open where the match is weak. The size of a clone is reported for some rows only, either as once, few or many, or as a class for expanded clones.

J: TRBJ1-1
length: 13
size: .
V: TRBV27
D: .
DNA: TGTGCCAGCAGTTCAGCGTTTATGACTGAAGCTTTCTTT
CDR3: CASSSAFMTEAFF

J: TRBJ2-2
length: 15
size: .
V: TRBV25-1
D: TRBD1
DNA: TGTGCCAGCAGAAGGACAGGGGGCGACACCGGGGAGCTGTTTTTT
CDR3: CASRRTGGDTGELFF

J: TRBJ2-3
length: 15
size: .
V: TRBV27
D: .
DNA: TGTGCCAGCCTCCGGAGGGCCGAGTGGCCAGATACGCAGTATTTT
CDR3: CASLRRAEWPDTQYF

J: TRBJ2-3
length: 11
size: .
V: TRBV30
D: .
DNA: TGTGCCTGGGGGGCGGGTGATACGCAGTATTTT
CDR3: CAWGAGDTQYF

J: TRBJ1-5
length: 14
size: few
V: TRBV27
D: TRBD1
DNA: TGTGCCAGCAGTCTACAGGGGCCGCCTAAGCCCCAGCATTTT
CDR3: CASSLQGPPKPQHF

J: TRBJ1-5
length: 14
size: .
V: TRBV28
D: TRBD1
DNA: TGTGCCAGCAGTCGACAGGGGGCCCATCAGCCCCAGCATTTT
CDR3: CASSRQGAHQPQHF

J: TRBJ2-3
length: 15
size: .
V: TRBV19
D: TRBD1
DNA: TGTGCCAGTAGTATGAACAGGGGGGACACAGATACGCAGTATTTT
CDR3: CASSMNRGDTDTQYF

J: TRBJ2-5
length: 15
size: .
V: TRBV24-1
D: TRBD1
DNA: TGTGCCACCAGTGATAGGACAGGGCCTGGAGAGACCCAGTACTTC
CDR3: CATSDRTGPGETQYF

J: TRBJ1-6
length: 14
size: few
V: TRBV11-2
D: .
DNA: TGTGCCAGCAGCTTCCGGGGGGCTGATTCACCCCTCCACTTT
CDR3: CASSFRGADSPLHF

J: TRBJ2-5
length: 17
size: .
V: TRBV2
D: TRBD2
DNA: TGTGCCAGCAGTGAAAGTTGGGCTAGCGGGGGGGAAGAGACCCAGTACTTC
CDR3: CASSESWASGGEETQYF

J: TRBJ1-1
length: 15
size: .
V: TRBV6-5
D: .
DNA: TGTGCCAGCAGTCTGCTCGGGGGTGGGGGCACTGAAGCTTTCTTT
CDR3: CASSLLGGGGTEAFF

J: TRBJ2-7
length: 11
size: once
V: TRBV2
D: .
DNA: TGTGCCAGCACTCCCGCCTACGAGCAGTACTTC
CDR3: CASTPAYEQYF

J: TRBJ1-2
length: 13
size: .
V: TRBV19
D: .
DNA: TGTGCCAGTAGTATTCTGACAGGAGGCGGCTACACCTTC
CDR3: CASSILTGGGYTF

J: TRBJ2-7
length: 14
size: once
V: TRBV7-2
D: TRBD1
DNA: TGTGCCAGCAGCGACAGGGGCCTGACCTACGAGCAGTACTTC
CDR3: CASSDRGLTYEQYF

J: TRBJ2-2
length: 14
size: .
V: TRBV11-2
D: .
DNA: TGTGCCAGCAGCTTATACGGGGACACCGGGGAGCTGTTTTTT
CDR3: CASSLYGDTGELFF

J: TRBJ1-2
length: 14
size: once
V: TRBV2
D: .
DNA: TGTGCCAGCAGTGATCCAGGGGTTCGAGGAGGCTACACCTTC
CDR3: CASSDPGVRGGYTF

J: TRBJ1-5
length: 15
size: .
V: TRBV27
D: TRBD1
DNA: TGTGCCAGCAGTTTCCTGGACAGGCGGTTTCAGCCCCAGCATTTT
CDR3: CASSFLDRRFQPQHF

J: TRBJ1-5
length: 15
size: .
V: TRBV27
D: .
DNA: TGTGCCAGCAGTTTGGCACAGGAAAGCAATCAGCCCCAGCATTTT
CDR3: CASSLAQESNQPQHF

J: TRBJ2-7
length: 15
size: .
V: TRBV7-2
D: .
DNA: TGTGCCAGCAGCTTAGTGGGCGGACTCGCGGGTGAGCAGTACTTC
CDR3: CASSLVGGLAGEQYF

J: TRBJ1-4
length: 14
size: few
V: TRBV7-2
D: .
DNA: TGTGCCAGCAGCTTCGGGGGAATTAATGAAAAACTGTTTTTT
CDR3: CASSFGGINEKLFF

J: TRBJ1-4
length: 15
size: .
V: TRBV6-5
D: .
DNA: TGTGCCAGCAGTTACGCGGGCAGGCTTAATGAAAAACTGTTTTTT
CDR3: CASSYAGRLNEKLFF

J: TRBJ1-1
length: 14
size: .
V: TRBV14
D: .
DNA: TGTGCCAGCAGCCTTAGGACAGCGAACACTGAAGCTTTCTTT
CDR3: CASSLRTANTEAFF

J: TRBJ2-1
length: 15
size: .
V: TRBV18
D: .
DNA: TGTGCCAGCTCACCGAAGCAGGGCCTGGTTTTGGAGCAGTTCTTC
CDR3: CASSPKQGLVLEQFF

J: TRBJ1-5
length: 15
size: .
V: TRBV7-2
D: TRBD1
DNA: TGTGCCAGCAGCTTCGGACAGGGAGGCAATCAGCCCCAGCATTTT
CDR3: CASSFGQGGNQPQHF

J: TRBJ2-5
length: 13
size: .
V: TRBV7-3
D: TRBD1
DNA: TGTGCCAGCAGCCGGGGACAGAAAGAGACCCAGTACTTC
CDR3: CASSRGQKETQYF

J: TRBJ1-5
length: 16
size: once
V: TRBV5-6
D: TRBD1
DNA: TGTGCCAGCAGCTTGTATGCAGGGGGCGGTGGTCAGCCCCAGCATTTT
CDR3: CASSLYAGGGGQPQHF

J: TRBJ1-3
length: 13
size: .
V: TRBV10-3
D: .
DNA: TGTGCCATCAGTGACCCGGAGATCAACACCATATATTTT
CDR3: CAISDPEINTIYF

J: TRBJ2-5
length: 14
size: .
V: TRBV29-1
D: .
DNA: TGCAGCGCCTGCTTAGGCGGCGTCCAAGAGGCCCAGTACTTC
CDR3: CSACLGGVQEAQYF

J: TRBJ1-4
length: 16
size: once
V: TRBV27
D: .
DNA: TGTGCCAGCAGTTTGTGGGGCGATTCAACTAATGAAAAACTGTTTTTT
CDR3: CASSLWGDSTNEKLFF

J: TRBJ2-6
length: 16
size: .
V: TRBV15
D: .
DNA: TGTGCCACCAGCAGAGGTCTGAGCTCTGGGGCCAACGTCCTGACTTTC
CDR3: CATSRGLSSGANVLTF

J: TRBJ1-1
length: 15
size: .
V: TRBV4-2
D: TRBD1
DNA: TGTGCCAGCAGCCAAGAGGAGACAGGGCCGAGAGGAGCTTTCTTT
CDR3: CASSQEETGPRGAFF

J: TRBJ1-5
length: 16
size: .
V: TRBV3-1/TRBV3-2
D: TRBD1
DNA: TGTGCCAGCAGCCAAGAAAGGACAGGGAGCGATCAGCCCCAGCATTTT
CDR3: CASSQERTGSDQPQHF

J: TRBJ2-7
length: 15
size: .
V: TRBV19
D: TRBD1
DNA: TGTGCCAGTAGTTCGGGACAGTTTCACTCCTACGAGCAGTACTTC
CDR3: CASSSGQFHSYEQYF

J: TRBJ1-6
length: 14
size: .
V: TRBV2
D: .
DNA: TGTGCCAGCGATATAGGGACACCTAATTCACCCCTCCACTTT
CDR3: CASDIGTPNSPLHF

J: TRBJ1-2
length: 13
size: .
V: TRBV9
D: TRBD1
DNA: TGTGCCAGCAGCGTAGACAGGGGTTTGGAAAGAACCTTC
CDR3: CASSVDRGLERTF

J: TRBJ1-1
length: 14
size: .
V: TRBV18
D: .
DNA: TGTGCCAGCTCGAAACTCCCGAGGGACACTGAAGCTTTCTTT
CDR3: CASSKLPRDTEAFF

J: TRBJ2-5
length: 13
size: .
V: TRBV6-5
D: TRBD2
DNA: TGTGCCAGCAGCTGGACTAGATCTGAGACCCAGTACTTC
CDR3: CASSWTRSETQYF

J: TRBJ1-2
length: 15
size: .
V: TRBV6-2/TRBV6-3
D: TRBD1
DNA: TGTGCTAGCAGTTACTCGGCAGGGGGTCTTGGTGGCTACACCTTC
CDR3: CASSYSAGGLGGYTF

J: TRBJ1-2
length: 12
size: .
V: TRBV10-3
D: .
DNA: TGTGCCATCAGTGAACTAAGCTATGGCTACACCTTC
CDR3: CAISELSYGYTF

J: TRBJ1-6
length: 14
size: once
V: TRBV7-9
D: .
DNA: TGTGCCAGCAGCTCGGACGGAGGAAATTCACCCCTCCACTTT
CDR3: CASSSDGGNSPLHF

J: TRBJ2-5
length: 15
size: .
V: TRBV6-1
D: .
DNA: TGTGCCAGCAGTGAAGGTCTGGGGGCCCAAGAGACCCAGTACTTC
CDR3: CASSEGLGAQETQYF

J: TRBJ1-5
length: 16
size: .
V: TRBV6-2/TRBV6-3
D: .
DNA: TGTGCCAGCAGCTCGACGGCAGGGATCAGCAATCAGCCCCAGCATTTT
CDR3: CASSSTAGISNQPQHF

J: TRBJ2-7
length: 15
size: .
V: TRBV24-1
D: TRBD2
DNA: TGTGCCACCAGTGAATCTGGACTAGCGGGAGGGCCTTTGTACTTC
CDR3: CATSESGLAGGPLYF

J: TRBJ2-4
length: 13
size: few
V: TRBV5-8
D: .
DNA: TGTGCCAGCAGCTTCGAGGGGACTAACATTCAGTACTTC
CDR3: CASSFEGTNIQYF

J: TRBJ1-6
length: 17
size: .
V: TRBV28
D: .
DNA: TGTGCCAGCAGACCCGCAGGGGAGGGACCCCTTAATTCACCCCTCCACTTT
CDR3: CASRPAGEGPLNSPLHF

J: TRBJ1-1
length: 15
size: .
V: TRBV7-3
D: .
DNA: TGTGCCAGCAGCCCAACAAGGGGAGGGAGCACTGAAGCTTTCTTT
CDR3: CASSPTRGGSTEAFF

J: TRBJ1-6
length: 14
size: .
V: TRBV7-8
D: .
DNA: TGTGCCAGCAGCTTAAGCGAGGGTCGTTCACCCCTCCACTTT
CDR3: CASSLSEGRSPLHF

J: TRBJ2-1
length: 23
size: .
V: TRBV18
D: TRBD2
DNA: TGTGCCAGCTCAGGGATGCTGGGGCATCGGAATCTGACTAGCGGAGACTCCTACAATGAGCAGTTCTTC
CDR3: CASSGMLGHRNLTSGDSYNEQFF